The rows below give T cell receptor beta chains drawn from one sample of a study of blood T cells in healthy people across ages. TCRdb independently ran MiXCR on the 5' RACE reads; one entry per CDR3 protein. This sample has approximately 1,700,000 distinct CDR3 sequences; about two fifths occur once, and the top ten carry around 23%. Input material: blood. The receptor set was obtained from a human donor in good health. Both conserved end residues are part of each CDR3. A D gene is named only where the DNA matches it firmly. The size entry is marked missing in some rows and otherwise reads once, few, many or a size class.

DNA | CDR3 | D | J | size | V
TGTGCCAGCAGTCCAACGGGACAGGGGTTGGGTAATGAGCAGTTCTTC | CASSPTGQGLGNEQFF | TRBD1 | TRBJ2-1 | few | TRBV28
TGTGCCACCAGGGGGGGGGCCGGTCAGCCCCAGCATTTT | CATRGGAGQPQHF | TRBD1 | TRBJ1-5 | . | TRBV28
TGCAGCGTCACAGGGTCTCCGCAGGGAGATACGCAGTATTTT | CSVTGSPQGDTQYF | . | TRBJ2-3 | . | TRBV29-1
TGCGCCAGCAGTCCGGATGGGGGTAACGGTCAGCCCCAGCATTTT | CASSPDGGNGQPQHF | . | TRBJ1-5 | few | TRBV5-1
TGTGCCAGCACTGAGGCAGACTCCTACGAGCAGTACTTC | CASTEADSYEQYF | . | TRBJ2-7 | few | TRBV2
TGCAGCGTTGAAGACCCGACTGCCTACAATGAGCAGTTCTTC | CSVEDPTAYNEQFF | . | TRBJ2-1 | few | TRBV29-1
TGCAGCGTTGAGGCGGGTAGCGGGTTTTACAATGAGCAGTTCTTC | CSVEAGSGFYNEQFF | TRBD2 | TRBJ2-1 | many | TRBV29-1
TGTGCCATCAGTGAGGTACAGGGGGCAAGAGGCGAGCAGTACTTC | CAISEVQGARGEQYF | TRBD1 | TRBJ2-7 | . | TRBV10-3
TGCAGCGTTGAAGATTACCAGGGCCCCTACAATGAGCAGTTCTTC | CSVEDYQGPYNEQFF | . | TRBJ2-1 | few | TRBV29-1
TGCGCCAGCAGCCAGGAACCGCGGGGGGCCCAGCATTTT | CASSQEPRGAQHF | . | TRBJ1-5 | . | TRBV4-1
TGTGCCAGCAGCTTTGCAGGGCCGAATCAGCCCCAGCATTTT | CASSFAGPNQPQHF | . | TRBJ1-5 | few | TRBV7-9
TGTGCCAGCAGTCCGGGGCTCAGGGAATCACCCCTCCACTTT | CASSPGLRESPLHF | . | TRBJ1-6 | . | TRBV12-3/TRBV12-4
TGCGCCAGCAGCTTGGATCGGGGGGCAGAGTATGGCTACACCTTC | CASSLDRGAEYGYTF | . | TRBJ1-2 | . | TRBV5-1
TGTGCCAGCAGCCAAGTGGGGACAGGGGGCGTGAACGAGCAGTACTTC | CASSQVGTGGVNEQYF | TRBD1 | TRBJ2-7 | once | TRBV3-1
TGCGCCAGCAGCTCCCAGGGACCCAGCACAGATACGCAGTATTTT | CASSSQGPSTDTQYF | . | TRBJ2-3 | few | TRBV5-1
TGTGCCAGCAGCTCCCCCCGGGGCACGGTCTCTGGGGCCAACGTCCTGACTTTC | CASSSPRGTVSGANVLTF | . | TRBJ2-6 | few | TRBV7-2
TGTGCCACCAGTGAGGGACAGGGCTACGAGCAGTACTTC | CATSEGQGYEQYF | TRBD1 | TRBJ2-7 | few | TRBV24-1
TGTGTCAGCAGCCTGCAGGCGGGGAGTCTTGAAGCTTTCTTT | CVSSLQAGSLEAFF | . | TRBJ1-1 | few | TRBV7-2
TGTGCCAGCACCTTCCAGGTCAACACTGAAGCTTTCTTT | CASTFQVNTEAFF | . | TRBJ1-1 | . | TRBV5-6
TGTGCCAGCACCAACACATTGGAGCAGTACTTC | CASTNTLEQYF | . | TRBJ2-5 | . | TRBV3-1
TGTGCCAGCAGCTCCTTCTGGAGCTCCTACAATGAGCAGTTCTTC | CASSSFWSSYNEQFF | . | TRBJ2-1 | . | TRBV11-2
TGTGCCAGCAGCTCAATGAATTTTTACATTCAGTACTTC | CASSSMNFYIQYF | . | TRBJ2-4 | . | TRBV7-9
TGCGCCAGCAGCCAAGATCGAGGGCCTGTTACGCAGTATTTT | CASSQDRGPVTQYF | . | TRBJ2-3 | few | TRBV4-3
TGTGCCAGCGGTCGGTCCGGGGGTGAGCAGTTCTTC | CASGRSGGEQFF | . | TRBJ2-1 | once | TRBV11-1
TGTGCCAGCAGCCGATCTTTTCCAGATACGCAGTATTTT | CASSRSFPDTQYF | . | TRBJ2-3 | . | TRBV3-1
TGTGCCAGCAGTTTATGGGATACAGATACGCAGTATTTT | CASSLWDTDTQYF | . | TRBJ2-3 | few | TRBV12-3/TRBV12-4
TGCAGTGCTAGAGATTTTAAGGCGGGGGGGAACTACGAGCAGTACTTC | CSARDFKAGGNYEQYF | TRBD2 | TRBJ2-7 | . | TRBV20-1
TGTGCCAGCAGTGTAGGACCGGGACTCCCCGGGGAGCTGTTTTTT | CASSVGPGLPGELFF | . | TRBJ2-2 | . | TRBV6-4
TGCAGTGCTCGAACATTCATGAACACTGAAGCTTTCTTT | CSARTFMNTEAFF | . | TRBJ1-1 | . | TRBV20-1
TGTGCCAGCGCCGGGGGGGAAGCCAAAAACATTCAGTACTTC | CASAGGEAKNIQYF | TRBD2 | TRBJ2-4 | . | TRBV12-3/TRBV12-4
TGTGCCAGCAGTGTCGGGACAGAGTATGGCTACACCTTC | CASSVGTEYGYTF | TRBD1 | TRBJ1-2 | once | TRBV12-3/TRBV12-4
TGTGCCAGCAGCTCCCCTAGGGGGGGGCCACTCACAGATACGCAGTATTTT | CASSSPRGGPLTDTQYF | . | TRBJ2-3 | . | TRBV7-9
TGCGCCAGCAGCCAAGTTTTCGGCAGGGCTAGCACAGATACGCAGTATTTT | CASSQVFGRASTDTQYF | . | TRBJ2-3 | few | TRBV4-3
TGTGCCAGCAGGGGCCCGGGCTCTGGAAACACCATATATTTT | CASRGPGSGNTIYF | . | TRBJ1-3 | . | TRBV6-2/TRBV6-3
TGTGCCAGCAGCGTAGTTAGCGGGGGGACCTACGAGCAGTACTTC | CASSVVSGGTYEQYF | TRBD2 | TRBJ2-7 | . | TRBV9
TGCAGTGCTAGGGGGGACAGCTCCTATAATTCACCCCTCCACTTT | CSARGDSSYNSPLHF | TRBD1 | TRBJ1-6 | many | TRBV20-1
TGTGCCAGCAGCTTGATTAGGGAGGAGACCCAGTACTTC | CASSLIREETQYF | . | TRBJ2-5 | . | TRBV7-2
TGTGCCACCAGCAGAGACGTCCGTCTCCCGGGGGAGGACGAGCAGTACTTC | CATSRDVRLPGEDEQYF | . | TRBJ2-7 | few | TRBV15
TGCAGTGCTAGAGGTTGGAGCGGGGAGTCGGATGGCTACACCTTC | CSARGWSGESDGYTF | . | TRBJ1-2 | . | TRBV20-1
TGTGCCAGCAGCTCAAGACTAGCGGAGACCCAGTACTTC | CASSSRLAETQYF | TRBD2 | TRBJ2-5 | . | TRBV3-1
TGCAGTGCTTCTGCTAGCGGGGGGGCCACGTCTGAGCAGTACTTC | CSASASGGATSEQYF | TRBD2 | TRBJ2-5 | few | TRBV20-1
TGTGCCAGCAGTGAAGCGCTGTGGACGGAAAATCAGCCCCAGCATTTT | CASSEALWTENQPQHF | . | TRBJ1-5 | . | TRBV6-1
TGTGCCAGCAGTTACTCACCCCTGAGGGATAATGAAAAACTGTTTTTT | CASSYSPLRDNEKLFF | . | TRBJ1-4 | . | TRBV6-5
TGTGCCAGCAGCTTTTTGCGGGACCCTGAAGCTTTCTTT | CASSFLRDPEAFF | . | TRBJ1-1 | . | TRBV7-6
TGCAGCGTTGTTACAGATAGCAATCAGCCCCAGCATTTT | CSVVTDSNQPQHF | . | TRBJ1-5 | many | TRBV29-1
TGCGCCAGCAGCTTGGGTCCCGGAGTAGCCTTCCATGAGCAGTTCTTC | CASSLGPGVAFHEQFF | . | TRBJ2-1 | . | TRBV5-1
TGCGCCAGCAGCCAAGGTCCTAATCAGGGCGATGAGCAGTTCTTC | CASSQGPNQGDEQFF | . | TRBJ2-1 | few | TRBV4-3
TGCAGCGTTGAAGGGCGAACTCAGCAGTACTTC | CSVEGRTQQYF | . | TRBJ2-4 | many | TRBV29-1
TGTGCCAGCAGCCCACAGGGGGGACTAGCGACCTACAATGAGCAGTTCTTC | CASSPQGGLATYNEQFF | TRBD2 | TRBJ2-1 | few | TRBV9
TGCAGCGTCGGACCCGACAGTGAAAAACTGTTTTTT | CSVGPDSEKLFF | . | TRBJ1-4 | few | TRBV29-1
TGTGCCAGCAGCTTACATGGAAGGGAGCAGTTCTTC | CASSLHGREQFF | . | TRBJ2-1 | few | TRBV7-8
TGCGCCAGCAGCCAAGAAGGGTACCGGGTCGAGCAGTACTTC | CASSQEGYRVEQYF | . | TRBJ2-7 | few | TRBV4-1
TGTGCCACCAGTGAAATTACCGGGACAGGGTTGAATGAGCAGTTCTTC | CATSEITGTGLNEQFF | TRBD1 | TRBJ2-1 | . | TRBV24-1
TGCGCCAGCAGTTACGGGGGACAGACCAACAATGAGCAGTTCTTC | CASSYGGQTNNEQFF | . | TRBJ2-1 | once | TRBV5-1
TGCGGTGCCATCCGGGACAGAGGGTACGAGCAGTACTTC | CGAIRDRGYEQYF | TRBD1 | TRBJ2-7 | . | TRBV29-1
TGTGCCAGCAGCCAGGGGTCGGCTAACTATGGCTACACCTTC | CASSQGSANYGYTF | . | TRBJ1-2 | few | TRBV6-2/TRBV6-3